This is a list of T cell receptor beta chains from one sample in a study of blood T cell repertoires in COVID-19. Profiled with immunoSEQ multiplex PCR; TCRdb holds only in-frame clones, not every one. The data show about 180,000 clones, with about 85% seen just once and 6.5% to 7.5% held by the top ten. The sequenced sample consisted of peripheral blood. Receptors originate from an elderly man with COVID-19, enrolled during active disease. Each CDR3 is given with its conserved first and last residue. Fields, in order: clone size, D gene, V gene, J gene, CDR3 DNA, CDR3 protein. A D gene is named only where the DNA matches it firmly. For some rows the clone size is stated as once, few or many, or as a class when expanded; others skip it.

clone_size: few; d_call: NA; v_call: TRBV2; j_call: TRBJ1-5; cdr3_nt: TGTGCCAGCAGTTTGGCAGGCAATCAGCCCCAGCATTTT; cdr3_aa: CASSLAGNQPQHF
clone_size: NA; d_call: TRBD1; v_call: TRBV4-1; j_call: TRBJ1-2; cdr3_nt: TGCGCCAGCAGCCAAATACCTAAGGGACAGTCTAACTATGGCTACACCTTC; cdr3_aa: CASSQIPKGQSNYGYTF
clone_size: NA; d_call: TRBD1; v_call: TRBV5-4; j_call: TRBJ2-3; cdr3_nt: TGTGCCAGCAGCCCCCAGGGGGTAACGATGAATACGCAGTATTTT; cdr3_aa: CASSPQGVTMNTQYF
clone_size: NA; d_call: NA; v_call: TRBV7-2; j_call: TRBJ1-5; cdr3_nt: TGTGCCAGCAGCCTACAAGAAGATCGAGGTCAGCCCCAGCATTTT; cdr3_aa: CASSLQEDRGQPQHF
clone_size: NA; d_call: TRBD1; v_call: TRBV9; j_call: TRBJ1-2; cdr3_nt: TGTGCCAGCAGCGGGGGACAGGGGGCGCTCGGGTATGGCTACACCTTC; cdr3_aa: CASSGGQGALGYGYTF
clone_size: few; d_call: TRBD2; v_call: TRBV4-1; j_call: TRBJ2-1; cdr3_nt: TGCGCCAGCCGCACTAGCGGGGTTAATGAGCAGTTCTTC; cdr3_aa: CASRTSGVNEQFF
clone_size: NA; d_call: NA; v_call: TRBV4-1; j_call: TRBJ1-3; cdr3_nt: TGCGCCAGCAGCCAGGAACTCCAGGGGACCGGAAACACCATATATTTT; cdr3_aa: CASSQELQGTGNTIYF
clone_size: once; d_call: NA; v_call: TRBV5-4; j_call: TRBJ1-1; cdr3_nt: TGTGCCAGCAGCTTGGAGGCAACAGGGAACACTGAAGCTTTCTTT; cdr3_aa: CASSLEATGNTEAFF
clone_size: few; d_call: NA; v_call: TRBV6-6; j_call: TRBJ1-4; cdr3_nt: TGTGCCAGTAGCGGGGCTCCAACTAATGAAAAACTGTTTTTT; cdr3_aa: CASSGAPTNEKLFF
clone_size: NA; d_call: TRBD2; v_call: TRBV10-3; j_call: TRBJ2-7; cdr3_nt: TGTGCCATCAGTGAGTCGCTAGCGGGGGGGCTTTACGAGCAGTACTTC; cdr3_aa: CAISESLAGGLYEQYF
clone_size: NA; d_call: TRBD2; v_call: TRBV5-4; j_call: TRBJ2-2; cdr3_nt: TGTGCCAGCAGCAGGGGCGGGGGGGCCCTCACCGGGGAGCTGTTTTTT; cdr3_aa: CASSRGGGALTGELFF
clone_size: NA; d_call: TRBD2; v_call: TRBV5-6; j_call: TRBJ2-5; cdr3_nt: TGTGCCAGCAGCATTAGCGGGGGGGCCCGGTACCAAGAGACCCAGTACTTC; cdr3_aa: CASSISGGARYQETQYF
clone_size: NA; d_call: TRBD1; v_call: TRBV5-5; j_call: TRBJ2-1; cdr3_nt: TGTGCCAGCAGCCCGGAAGGGACAGTTTTCTATGAGCAGTTCTTC; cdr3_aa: CASSPEGTVFYEQFF
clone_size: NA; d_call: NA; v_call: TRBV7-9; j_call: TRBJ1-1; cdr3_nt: TGTGCCAGTTTTTTGGGAGGGGTCGACACTGAAGCTTTCTTT; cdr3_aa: CASFLGGVDTEAFF
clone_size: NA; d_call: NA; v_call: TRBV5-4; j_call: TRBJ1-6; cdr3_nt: TGTGCCAGCAGCTTCGGGGGAACCTATAATTCACCCCTCCACTTT; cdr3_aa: CASSFGGTYNSPLHF
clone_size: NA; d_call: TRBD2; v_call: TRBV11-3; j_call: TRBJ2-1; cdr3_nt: TGTGCCAGCAGCTTAGAAGGGACTAGCGGGGCCATCTCCTACAATGAGCAGTTCTTC; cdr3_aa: CASSLEGTSGAISYNEQFF
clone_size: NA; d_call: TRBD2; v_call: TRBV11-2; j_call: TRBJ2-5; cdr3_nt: TGTGCCAGCAGCCTTTTCGGGACTAGCAGCGAGACCCAGTACTTC; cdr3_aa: CASSLFGTSSETQYF
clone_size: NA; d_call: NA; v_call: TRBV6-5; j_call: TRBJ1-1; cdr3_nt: TGTGCCAGCAGTTACGATCGGGACAAGAACACTGAAGCTTTCTTT; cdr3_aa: CASSYDRDKNTEAFF
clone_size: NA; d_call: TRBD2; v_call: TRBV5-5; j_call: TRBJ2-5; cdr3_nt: TGTGCCAGCAGCTTGGACGCGGGGGTTGTGGAGACCCAGTACTTC; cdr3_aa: CASSLDAGVVETQYF
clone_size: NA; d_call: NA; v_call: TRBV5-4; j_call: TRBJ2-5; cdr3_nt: TGTGCCAGCAGCTTGGAGGGGGCGGGGGAGACCCAGTACTTC; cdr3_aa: CASSLEGAGETQYF
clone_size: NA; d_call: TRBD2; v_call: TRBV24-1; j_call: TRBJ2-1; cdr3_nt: TGTGCCACCAATGTGGGGGGAGGGAGGAATGAGCAGTTCTTC; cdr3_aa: CATNVGGGRNEQFF
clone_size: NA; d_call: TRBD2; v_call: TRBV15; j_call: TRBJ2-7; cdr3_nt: TGTGCCACCAGCAGAGGACTAGCGGGGGCCGAGCAGTACTTC; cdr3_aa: CATSRGLAGAEQYF
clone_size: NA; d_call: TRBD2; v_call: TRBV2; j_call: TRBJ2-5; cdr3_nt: TGTGCCAGCACCGCGGGGGGGGCGAGAGAGACCCAGTACTTC; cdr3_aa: CASTAGGARETQYF
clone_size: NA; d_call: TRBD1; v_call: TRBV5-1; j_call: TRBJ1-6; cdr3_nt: TGCGCCAGCAGCTTAGGGACAGGGGGCTATAATTCACCCCTCCACTTT; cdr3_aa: CASSLGTGGYNSPLHF
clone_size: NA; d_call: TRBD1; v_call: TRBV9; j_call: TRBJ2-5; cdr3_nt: TGTGCCAGCAGCGTAGAGGGACAGGGGGGGGAGACCCAGTACTTC; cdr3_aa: CASSVEGQGGETQYF
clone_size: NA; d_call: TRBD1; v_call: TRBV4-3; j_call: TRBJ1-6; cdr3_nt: TGCGCCAGCAGCCAAGCCTGGGACAGGGTGGCACCCCTCCACTTT; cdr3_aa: CASSQAWDRVAPLHF
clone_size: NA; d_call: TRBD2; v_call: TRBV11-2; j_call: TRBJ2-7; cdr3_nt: TGTGCCAGCAGCTCAAGCGGGACTTTTTACGAGCAGTACTTC; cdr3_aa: CASSSSGTFYEQYF
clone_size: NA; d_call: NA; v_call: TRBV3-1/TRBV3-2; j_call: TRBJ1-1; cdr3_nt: TGTGCCAGCAGCAAACAGGGTCAAAGCACTGAAGCTTTCTTT; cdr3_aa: CASSKQGQSTEAFF
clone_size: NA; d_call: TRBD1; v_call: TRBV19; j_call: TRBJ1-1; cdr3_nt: TGTGCCAGTAGTACCCGGAGGACAGGGGAGATTGAAGCTTTCTTT; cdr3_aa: CASSTRRTGEIEAFF
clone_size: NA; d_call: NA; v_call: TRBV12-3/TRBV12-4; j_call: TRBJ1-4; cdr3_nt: TGTGCCAGCAGTCGGAGGACTGAAAAACTGTTTTTT; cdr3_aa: CASSRRTEKLFF
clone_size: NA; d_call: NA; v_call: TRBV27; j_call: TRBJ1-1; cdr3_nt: TGTGCCAGCAGTCGGGGGTTGAACACTGAAGCTTTCTTT; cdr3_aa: CASSRGLNTEAFF
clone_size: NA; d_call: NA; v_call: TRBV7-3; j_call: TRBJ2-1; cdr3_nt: TGTGCCAGCAGCTCGGGATCCCTTTACAATGAGCAGTTCTTC; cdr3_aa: CASSSGSLYNEQFF
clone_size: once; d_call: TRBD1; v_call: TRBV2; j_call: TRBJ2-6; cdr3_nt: TGTGCCAGCAGTGGTCTTACAGGGGCTGGGGCCAACGTCCTGACTTTC; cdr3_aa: CASSGLTGAGANVLTF
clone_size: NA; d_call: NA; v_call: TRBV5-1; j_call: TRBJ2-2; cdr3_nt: TGCGCCAGCAGCTTGGGACATCTCACCGGGGAGCTGTTTTTT; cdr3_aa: CASSLGHLTGELFF
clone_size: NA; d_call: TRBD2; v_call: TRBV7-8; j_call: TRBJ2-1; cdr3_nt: TGTGCCAGCAGCCACCTGAGCGGGGGGGCAAATGAGCAGTTCTTC; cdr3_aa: CASSHLSGGANEQFF
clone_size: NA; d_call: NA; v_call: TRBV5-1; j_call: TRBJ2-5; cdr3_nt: TGCGCCAGCAGCTTGGGGACTTCAACGGAGACCCAGTACTTC; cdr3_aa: CASSLGTSTETQYF
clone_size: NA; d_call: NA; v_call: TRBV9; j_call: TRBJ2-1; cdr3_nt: TGTGCCAGCAGCGTAACACCCCTCGGGGGGCGGTACAATGAGCAGTTCTTC; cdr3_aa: CASSVTPLGGRYNEQFF
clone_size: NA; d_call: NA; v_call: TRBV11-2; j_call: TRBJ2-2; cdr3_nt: TGTGCCAGCAGCACCCTATCCACCGGGGAGCTGTTTTTT; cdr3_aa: CASSTLSTGELFF
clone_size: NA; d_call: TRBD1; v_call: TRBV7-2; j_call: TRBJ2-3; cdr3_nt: TGTGCCAGCAGCTCCAGACAGGGGTGGGATACGCAGTATTTT; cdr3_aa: CASSSRQGWDTQYF
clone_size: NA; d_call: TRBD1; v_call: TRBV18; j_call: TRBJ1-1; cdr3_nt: TGTGCCAGCTCACCAAAGAGGGGGCGGGACACTGAAGCTTTCTTT; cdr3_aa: CASSPKRGRDTEAFF
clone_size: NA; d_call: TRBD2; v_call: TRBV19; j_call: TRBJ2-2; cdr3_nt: TGTGCCAGTACTTCTGGGACTAGCGGGGGGGCCGGACCAGGGAACACCGGGGAGCTGTTTTTT; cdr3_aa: CASTSGTSGGAGPGNTGELFF
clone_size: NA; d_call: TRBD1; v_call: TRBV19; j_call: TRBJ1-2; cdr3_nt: TGTGCCAGTAGTCTCCCCGACAGGGCTTATGGCTACACCTTC; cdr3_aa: CASSLPDRAYGYTF
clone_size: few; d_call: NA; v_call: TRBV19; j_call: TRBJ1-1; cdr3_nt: TGTGCCAGTAGTATACGGAGTTCCAACACTGAAGCTTTCTTT; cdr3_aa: CASSIRSSNTEAFF